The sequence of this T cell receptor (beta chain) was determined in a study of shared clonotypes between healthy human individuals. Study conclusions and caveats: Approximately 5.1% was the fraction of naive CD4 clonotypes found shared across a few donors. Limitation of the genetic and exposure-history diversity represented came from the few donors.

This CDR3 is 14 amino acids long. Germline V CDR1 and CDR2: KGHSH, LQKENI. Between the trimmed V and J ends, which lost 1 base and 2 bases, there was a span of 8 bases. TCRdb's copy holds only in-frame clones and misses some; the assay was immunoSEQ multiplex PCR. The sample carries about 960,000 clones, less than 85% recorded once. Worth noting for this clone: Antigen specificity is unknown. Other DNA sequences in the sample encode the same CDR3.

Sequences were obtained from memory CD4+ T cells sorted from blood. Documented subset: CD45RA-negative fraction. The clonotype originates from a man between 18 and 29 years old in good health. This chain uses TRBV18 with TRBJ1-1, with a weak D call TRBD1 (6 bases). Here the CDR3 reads CASSPQTGNTEAFF. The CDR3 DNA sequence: TGTGCCAGCTCACCACAGACAGGAAACACTGAAGCTTTCTTT.